The rows below give T cell receptor beta chains drawn from one sample of a study of blood T cell repertoires in COVID-19. Profiling relied on immunoSEQ multiplex PCR, and the TCRdb table lists in-frame clones only, not all of them. This table holds over 100,000 clones, just under 85% found once. The sample was peripheral blood. The receptors were sampled from a woman older than 75 with active or convalescent COVID-19. CDR3s include the opening cysteine and the closing phenylalanine or tryptophan. The D gene is left open where the match is weak. Clone size is given for some rows only: seen once, a few or many times, or a class if the clone is expanded.

. | . | TRBJ1-1 | TRBV19 | CASAKGANTEAFF | TGTGCCAGCGCGAAAGGGGCGAACACTGAAGCTTTCTTT
few | . | TRBJ2-7 | TRBV2 | CASTSGPGAYEQYF | TGTGCCAGCACCTCAGGCCCGGGGGCCTACGAGCAGTACTTC
. | . | TRBJ1-2 | TRBV19 | CASSYFNYGYTF | TGTGCCAGTAGTTATTTCAACTATGGCTACACCTTC
. | . | TRBJ1-1 | TRBV5-1 | CASTMNGGEAFF | TGCGCCAGCACTATGAACGGGGGTGAAGCTTTCTTT
. | . | TRBJ1-2 | TRBV28 | CASSFVPGGGGYTF | TGTGCCAGCAGTTTCGTCCCCGGGGGTGGTGGCTACACCTTC
. | . | TRBJ2-5 | TRBV27 | CASSLSLYPETQYF | TGTGCCAGCAGTTTATCCCTCTACCCAGAGACCCAGTACTTC
. | . | TRBJ2-2 | TRBV9 | CASSVDGGYTGELFF | TGTGCCAGCAGCGTAGATGGAGGATACACCGGGGAGCTGTTTTTT
. | . | TRBJ1-1 | TRBV25-1 | CASSERHLNTEAFF | TGTGCCAGCAGTGAGAGGCACCTGAACACTGAAGCTTTCTTT
. | . | TRBJ1-3 | TRBV6-1 | CASSEAYGGLGGNTIYF | TGTGCCAGCAGTGAAGCTTACGGGGGGCTGGGGGGAAACACCATATATTTT
. | . | TRBJ1-5 | TRBV7-2 | CASSSGGALGNQPQHF | TGTGCCAGCAGCTCCGGGGGGGCATTGGGTAATCAGCCCCAGCATTTT
few | TRBD1 | TRBJ1-1 | TRBV18 | CASSYGQVSDTEAFF | TGTGCCAGCTCATACGGACAGGTGAGCGACACTGAAGCTTTCTTT
once | TRBD1 | TRBJ1-1 | TRBV5-1 | CASSPAGGTEAFF | TGCGCCAGCAGCCCTGCAGGGGGCACTGAAGCTTTCTTT
. | . | TRBJ1-5 | TRBV7-6 | CASSSTGNQPQHF | TGTGCCAGCAGCTCGACAGGCAATCAGCCCCAGCATTTT
. | TRBD1 | TRBJ2-7 | TRBV29-1 | CSVATGDEQYF | TGCAGCGTTGCAACAGGGGACGAGCAGTACTTC
. | . | TRBJ1-5 | TRBV2 | CASSASGLAFPQHF | TGTGCCAGCAGCGCCTCAGGGTTGGCGTTTCCCCAGCATTTT
. | . | TRBJ2-3 | TRBV6-6 | CASSQDGTPQDTQYF | TGTGCCAGCAGTCAAGATGGGACTCCCCAAGATACGCAGTATTTT
. | TRBD1 | TRBJ1-6 | TRBV3-1/TRBV3-2 | CASSQFSGTGESPLHF | TGTGCCAGCAGCCAATTCTCCGGGACAGGGGAATCACCCCTCCACTTT
. | TRBD1 | TRBJ1-2 | TRBV5-6 | CASSPWTGVSGYTF | TGTGCCAGCAGCCCCTGGACAGGGGTATCGGGCTACACCTTC
. | . | TRBJ1-1 | TRBV4-3 | CASSQDRRTEAFF | TGCGCCAGCAGCCAAGATCGCAGGACTGAAGCTTTCTTT
. | TRBD2 | TRBJ2-3 | TRBV6-5 | CASRRLAVSTDTQYF | TGTGCCAGCAGACGACTAGCGGTAAGCACAGATACGCAGTATTTT
once | . | TRBJ2-7 | TRBV9 | CASSSPGDRVYF | TGTGCCAGCAGCTCTCCGGGGGACAGAGTGTACTTC
. | . | TRBJ1-1 | TRBV5-5 | CASSPELAGSTEAFF | TGTGCCAGCAGCCCGGAGCTCGCCGGGTCCACTGAAGCTTTCTTT
. | TRBD1 | TRBJ1-2 | TRBV13 | CASSLAGGWGYTF | TGTGCCAGCAGCTTAGCAGGGGGCTGGGGCTACACCTTC
. | TRBD2 | TRBJ2-3 | TRBV10-2 | CASSVRGGAKASTDTQYF | TGCGCCAGCAGTGTCCGGGGGGGGGCGAAAGCTAGCACAGATACGCAGTATTTT
. | . | TRBJ2-5 | TRBV25-1 | CASSERSLRETQYF | TGTGCCAGCAGTGAACGGTCTTTAAGAGAGACCCAGTACTTC
. | TRBD1 | TRBJ2-1 | TRBV5-6 | CASSLNWDSGNEQFF | TGTGCCAGCAGCTTGAACTGGGACAGTGGTAATGAGCAGTTCTTC
. | TRBD1 | TRBJ2-7 | TRBV5-1 | CASSLEGQGAAEQYF | TGCGCCAGCAGCTTGGAGGGACAGGGGGCCGCCGAGCAGTACTTC
. | TRBD2 | TRBJ2-2 | TRBV5-4 | CASSGPGLAGGVPGELFF | TGTGCCAGCAGCGGGCCGGGACTAGCGGGGGGGGTTCCCGGGGAGCTGTTTTTT
. | TRBD1 | TRBJ1-5 | TRBV2 | CASHQGGSNQPQHF | TGTGCCAGCCACCAGGGGGGTAGCAATCAGCCCCAGCATTTT
. | . | TRBJ1-6 | TRBV3-1/TRBV3-2 | CASSAGRENSPLHF | TGTGCCAGCAGCGCCGGGAGAGAAAATTCACCCCTCCACTTT
once | TRBD2 | TRBJ2-2 | TRBV5-4 | CASNRRGGGGELFF | TGTGCCAGCAACCGCCGGGGCGGGGGCGGGGAGCTGTTTTTT
once | . | TRBJ1-1 | TRBV5-4 | CASSLGGQGRATEAFF | TGTGCCAGCAGCTTGGGGGGGCAGGGAAGGGCGACTGAAGCTTTCTTT
. | . | TRBJ2-7 | TRBV5-1 | CASSPSGVGYEQYF | TGCGCCAGCAGCCCCTCGGGGGTCGGATACGAGCAGTACTTC
. | . | TRBJ1-4 | TRBV9 | CASSTRQATNEKLFF | TGTGCCAGCAGCACCAGGCAGGCAACTAATGAAAAACTGTTTTTT
. | TRBD1 | TRBJ2-5 | TRBV12-3/TRBV12-4 | CASSLNRGETQYF | TGTGCCAGCAGTTTAAACAGGGGGGAGACCCAGTACTTC
. | TRBD1 | TRBJ2-2 | TRBV19 | CASGYPRTGIVTGELFF | TGTGCCAGTGGTTACCCTCGGACAGGGATCGTAACCGGGGAGCTGTTTTTT
. | . | TRBJ2-5 | TRBV24-1 | CATSSAETQYF | TGTGCCACCAGTAGCGCAGAGACCCAGTACTTC
. | . | TRBJ1-2 | TRBV24-1 | CATSDSSGRATNYGYTF | TGTGCCACCAGTGATTCTTCCGGCAGGGCCACTAACTATGGCTACACCTTC
. | TRBD1 | TRBJ1-1 | TRBV28 | CASRSGTGGLGAFF | TGTGCCAGCAGATCCGGGACAGGGGGTTTGGGGGCTTTCTTT
. | TRBD1 | TRBJ1-4 | TRBV19 | CASSSGGSFEKLFF | TGTGCCAGTAGTTCAGGGGGTTCTTTTGAAAAACTGTTTTTT
. | . | TRBJ1-4 | TRBV28 | CASSLFSPGTTNEKLFF | TGTGCCAGCAGTTTATTTAGCCCCGGAACAACTAATGAAAAACTGTTTTTT
once | . | TRBJ1-3 | TRBV18 | CASSPLTGRTGNTIYF | TGTGCCAGCTCACCACTTACAGGTCGCACTGGAAACACCATATATTTT
. | . | TRBJ2-5 | TRBV6-5 | CASSRDGETQYF | TGTGCCAGCAGCCGCGACGGGGAGACCCAGTACTTC
. | TRBD2 | TRBJ2-5 | TRBV5-4 | CASSSPSGGLKETQYF | TGTGCCAGCAGCTCCCCGAGCGGGGGCTTAAAAGAGACCCAGTACTTC
. | . | TRBJ2-1 | TRBV2 | CASSEASVANEQFF | TGTGCCAGCAGTGAAGCGAGCGTAGCGAATGAGCAGTTCTTC